The rows below give T cell receptor beta chains drawn from one sample of a study of preoperative IRX-2 immunotherapy in early breast cancer. The method was immunoSEQ multiplex PCR; TCRdb's version includes in-frame clones alone and lacks a portion of them. This table has about 23,000 clones, around 87% appearing once. The sequencing here drew on tumor tissue, taken after IRX-2 immunotherapy. Receptor source: a human donor with breast cancer. The CDR3 runs from the conserved cysteine through the conserved F or W. D genes are given only for firm matches. Clone sizes are given selectively: once, few, many, or a class where the clone is expanded.

TRBV7-8	once	TRBJ1-2	NA	CASSLAGQIYGYTF	TGTGCCAGCAGCTTAGCTGGACAGATCTATGGCTACACCTTC
TRBV7-9	NA	TRBJ2-7	NA	CASSIGLGSYEQYF	TGTGCCAGCAGCATCGGGCTGGGTTCCTACGAGCAGTACTTC
TRBV6-5	NA	TRBJ1-5	NA	CASSPMGGNQPQHF	TGTGCCAGCAGTCCCATGGGGGGTAATCAGCCCCAGCATTTT
TRBV19	NA	TRBJ2-5	NA	CASSRTLQETQYF	TGTGCCAGTAGTCGAACATTACAAGAGACCCAGTACTTC
TRBV29-1	NA	TRBJ2-1	NA	CSVPEGVVNEQFF	TGCAGCGTCCCGGAGGGGGTTGTGAATGAGCAGTTCTTC
TRBV11-3	NA	TRBJ1-3	NA	CASSTPETDISGNTIYF	TGTGCCAGCAGCACACCCGAGACAGATATCTCTGGAAACACCATATATTTT
TRBV9	once	TRBJ2-1	NA	CASSVLESSYNEQFF	TGTGCCAGCAGCGTCTTAGAGAGCTCCTACAATGAGCAGTTCTTC
TRBV11-3	NA	TRBJ2-2	NA	CASSPNTGELFF	TGTGCCAGCAGCCCCAACACCGGGGAGCTGTTTTTT
TRBV27	once	TRBJ2-5	TRBD2	CASSPRGQDLLAASQETQYF	TGTGCCAGCAGCCCACGGGGACAAGACCTACTAGCGGCCTCACAAGAGACCCAGTACTTC
TRBV7-9	NA	TRBJ1-5	NA	CASSLQGSAGNQPQHF	TGTGCCAGCAGCTTACAGGGCTCGGCGGGCAATCAGCCCCAGCATTTT
TRBV18	few	TRBJ1-2	TRBD1	CASSPTTGDGYTF	TGTGCCAGCTCACCAACGACAGGGGACGGCTACACCTTC
TRBV27	once	TRBJ1-6	NA	CASSLGVSPLHF	TGTGCCAGCAGTTTAGGGGTTTCACCCCTCCACTTT
TRBV19	NA	TRBJ1-2	NA	CASSIPGAPEGYTF	TGTGCCAGTAGTATTCCGGGGGCGCCTGAAGGCTACACCTTC
TRBV11-2	NA	TRBJ2-2	TRBD1	CASTERKGASNTGELFF	TGTGCCAGCACCGAAAGGAAGGGGGCTTCGAACACCGGGGAGCTGTTTTTT
TRBV5-1	NA	TRBJ2-5	TRBD1	CASSGQGAGDETQYF	TGCGCCAGCAGCGGCCAGGGGGCAGGGGACGAGACCCAGTACTTC
TRBV29-1	NA	TRBJ1-1	NA	CSGENTEAFF	TGCAGCGGGGAGAACACTGAAGCTTTCTTT
TRBV2	NA	TRBJ1-1	NA	CASKGLDFEAFF	TGTGCCAGCAAAGGTTTGGACTTTGAAGCTTTCTTT
TRBV5-5	once	TRBJ2-3	TRBD1	CASSLDRGGQYF	TGTGCCAGCAGCTTGGACAGGGGCGGGCAGTATTTT
TRBV7-8	once	TRBJ2-7	TRBD1	CASPTGEDEQYF	TGTGCCAGTCCGACAGGGGAGGACGAGCAGTACTTC
TRBV9	NA	TRBJ2-5	TRBD1	CASSVAEGAWAQYF	TGTGCCAGCAGCGTAGCTGAGGGGGCTTGGGCCCAGTACTTC
TRBV18	few	TRBJ2-3	NA	CASSPPEFGPGRDTQYF	TGTGCCAGCTCACCACCGGAGTTTGGACCGGGAAGAGATACGCAGTATTTT
TRBV7-7	NA	TRBJ2-3	TRBD2	CASSPGREGTDTQYF	TGTGCCAGCAGCCCCGGGAGGGAGGGGACAGATACGCAGTATTTT
TRBV28	NA	TRBJ2-1	TRBD2	CASGLSGTYNEQFF	TGTGCCAGCGGTTTAAGCGGGACCTACAATGAGCAGTTCTTC
TRBV29-1	NA	TRBJ2-2	NA	CSADKRGGELFF	TGCAGCGCGGACAAACGGGGCGGGGAGCTGTTTTTT
TRBV6-5	NA	TRBJ2-3	NA	CASKRTSTDTQYF	TGTGCCAGCAAACGGACTAGCACAGATACGCAGTATTTT
TRBV19	NA	TRBJ1-1	NA	CASSIEGTNTEAFF	TGTGCCAGTAGTATTGAAGGGACGAACACTGAAGCTTTCTTT
TRBV9	NA	TRBJ2-2	NA	CASSSRRLNTGELFF	TGTGCCAGCAGCTCCAGGAGACTTAACACCGGGGAGCTGTTTTTT